The rows below give T cell receptor beta chains drawn from one sample of a study of cytomegalovirus exposure and HLA in healthy donors. Profiling relied on immunoSEQ multiplex PCR, and the TCRdb table lists in-frame clones only, not all of them. Of about 110,000 clones in the sample, over 75% were seen once. The specimen sequenced was PBMCs. Source of these receptors: a woman younger than 35 in good health and CMV-seronegative. Both conserved end residues are part of each CDR3. The order of the fields is J gene, V gene, CDR3 protein.

j_gene: TRBJ1-1
v_gene: TRBV10-3
CDR3aa: CAISGGQGNTEAFF

j_gene: TRBJ1-6
v_gene: TRBV6-4
CDR3aa: CASRAGTGSNSPLHF

j_gene: TRBJ2-3
v_gene: TRBV7-8
CDR3aa: CASSLLTSGEFTDTQYF

j_gene: TRBJ1-5
v_gene: TRBV5-8
CDR3aa: CASSLAAGYSNQPQHF

j_gene: TRBJ2-5
v_gene: TRBV7-9
CDR3aa: CASSLEGGRSQETQYF

j_gene: TRBJ1-2
v_gene: TRBV5-5
CDR3aa: CASSPPGINYGYTF

j_gene: TRBJ1-2
v_gene: TRBV18
CDR3aa: CASSELLYGNKGYTF

j_gene: TRBJ2-7
v_gene: TRBV27
CDR3aa: CASRPLGADEQYF

j_gene: TRBJ2-3
v_gene: TRBV7-2
CDR3aa: CASSSKRSWDTQYF

j_gene: TRBJ1-2
v_gene: TRBV5-6
CDR3aa: CASSLAPGHYGYTF

j_gene: TRBJ1-5
v_gene: TRBV7-2
CDR3aa: CASSLAIGNQPQHF

j_gene: TRBJ2-3
v_gene: TRBV2
CDR3aa: CASRPTSGSSTDTQYF

j_gene: TRBJ1-3
v_gene: TRBV7-6
CDR3aa: CASSLGGGGSGNTIYF

j_gene: TRBJ1-2
v_gene: TRBV28
CDR3aa: CASRHTYYGYTF

j_gene: TRBJ2-1
v_gene: TRBV7-7
CDR3aa: CASSSGQGSYNEQFF

j_gene: TRBJ2-7
v_gene: TRBV19
CDR3aa: CASSSPGNSYEQYF

j_gene: TRBJ1-3
v_gene: TRBV6-5
CDR3aa: CASRQGVGNTIYF

j_gene: TRBJ2-2
v_gene: TRBV19
CDR3aa: CATGTGTNTGELFF

j_gene: TRBJ1-2
v_gene: TRBV4-1
CDR3aa: CASSQDVEAYGYTF

j_gene: TRBJ1-1
v_gene: TRBV5-4
CDR3aa: CASSFLRGQGNTEAFF

j_gene: TRBJ1-2
v_gene: TRBV11-1
CDR3aa: CASSFQGARGYTF

j_gene: TRBJ2-7
v_gene: TRBV5-1
CDR3aa: CASSLGGQLEQYF

j_gene: TRBJ2-7
v_gene: TRBV2
CDR3aa: CASSLPDRAPHEQYF

j_gene: TRBJ2-7
v_gene: TRBV25-1
CDR3aa: CVSRSGSSYEQYF

j_gene: TRBJ1-6
v_gene: TRBV6-5
CDR3aa: CASRGTGDKNSPLHF

j_gene: TRBJ1-1
v_gene: TRBV18
CDR3aa: CASSPPGAARGVEAFF

j_gene: TRBJ2-2
v_gene: TRBV2
CDR3aa: CASSSLRGFAGELFF

j_gene: TRBJ2-5
v_gene: TRBV15
CDR3aa: CATSTMGGVRKFGLPETQYF

j_gene: TRBJ1-2
v_gene: TRBV5-8
CDR3aa: CASSHTGTGGLYYGYTF

j_gene: TRBJ1-3
v_gene: TRBV30
CDR3aa: CAWTGGNTIYF

j_gene: TRBJ1-2
v_gene: TRBV27
CDR3aa: CASRDRALDGYTF

j_gene: TRBJ2-2
v_gene: TRBV27
CDR3aa: CASSLRQGPGELFF

j_gene: TRBJ1-1
v_gene: TRBV30
CDR3aa: CAWSGQLHTEAFF

j_gene: TRBJ2-1
v_gene: TRBV6-1
CDR3aa: CASSRGERNEQFF

j_gene: TRBJ2-5
v_gene: TRBV29-1
CDR3aa: CSLYRTGAQETQYF

j_gene: TRBJ1-1
v_gene: TRBV7-2
CDR3aa: CASSFQNTEAFF

j_gene: TRBJ1-1
v_gene: TRBV5-1
CDR3aa: CASNAETRRQGSNTEAFF

j_gene: TRBJ2-7
v_gene: TRBV11-2
CDR3aa: CASSPGTVSEQYF

j_gene: TRBJ2-3
v_gene: TRBV6-5
CDR3aa: CASSYSGAGTDTQYF

j_gene: TRBJ2-1
v_gene: TRBV5-1
CDR3aa: CASSFTGRGNEQFF

j_gene: TRBJ1-6
v_gene: TRBV5-6
CDR3aa: CASSLYSESSYNSPLHF

j_gene: TRBJ1-2
v_gene: TRBV19
CDR3aa: CASSLDRTGHYGYTF

j_gene: TRBJ2-5
v_gene: TRBV4-1
CDR3aa: CASSQQPIDSQETQYF

j_gene: TRBJ2-6
v_gene: TRBV10-1
CDR3aa: CASSTGSGANVLTF

j_gene: TRBJ2-2
v_gene: TRBV7-8
CDR3aa: CASSLTTTSTGELFF

j_gene: TRBJ2-6
v_gene: TRBV30
CDR3aa: CAWGTGVGANVLTF

j_gene: TRBJ2-3
v_gene: TRBV6-1
CDR3aa: CASSEGTPGHTQYF

j_gene: TRBJ2-5
v_gene: TRBV6-1
CDR3aa: CASRATSGGRTQYF

j_gene: TRBJ2-7
v_gene: TRBV7-9
CDR3aa: CAGSPGSAYEQYF

j_gene: TRBJ1-1
v_gene: TRBV10-3
CDR3aa: CAISAGGITEAFF

j_gene: TRBJ2-1
v_gene: TRBV2
CDR3aa: CASSPRTGVNEQFF

j_gene: TRBJ2-5
v_gene: TRBV6-4
CDR3aa: CASSALAKWETQYF

j_gene: TRBJ2-3
v_gene: TRBV15
CDR3aa: CATSPGLAQDTQYF

j_gene: TRBJ2-7
v_gene: TRBV27
CDR3aa: CASSPIGLASYEQYF